What follows are 23 T cell receptor beta chains derived from one specimen sequenced in a study of T cell responses to AZD1222 COVID-19 vaccine. Produced via immunoSEQ multiplex PCR; TCRdb's table is partial and in-frame only. The sample carries more than 100,000 clones, 85% to 90% recorded once. The sequenced sample was peripheral blood, obtained on day 0 of AZD1222 vaccination. These TCRs come from an adult in good health.

V is TRBV6-5 and J is TRBJ1-1; TRBD1 is a possible D gene (5 bases). The CDR3 runs to 15 residues. V shed 2 bases and J shed 1 base, with 11 bases lying between them. Germline assignment: CDR1 MNHEY and CDR2 SVGAGI. The CDR3 is CASSYPMQGNTEAFF. The DNA for the CDR3 is TGTGCCAGCAGTTACCCAATGCAGGGGAACACTGAAGCTTTCTTT.

V and J are TRBV3-1 (or the pseudogene TRBV3-2) and TRBJ1-2, with 8 bases lining up with TRBD1. The germline CDR1 and CDR2 sequences are LGHDT and YNNKEL (reference sequence). V lost 4 bases to trimming and J lost 6 bases; unmatched junction nucleotides: 7. The CDR3 runs 14 residues. In DNA form, the CDR3 reads TGTGCCAGCAGCCCAAATGGACAGGGTCATGGCTACACCTTC. This translates into CASSPNGQGHGYTF.

V usage is TRBV7-9 and J usage is TRBJ1-2; 7 bases are a match to TRBD1. The CDR3 sequence is 15 residues long. With 4 bases clipped from V and 4 bases from J, the junction kept 9 bases outside the gene matches. Looked up from germline, CDR1 is SEHNR and CDR2 is FQNEAQ (reference sequence). The CDR3 is CASSSDRELGYGYTF. The CDR3 bases are TGTGCCAGCAGCTCAGACAGGGAATTAGGCTATGGCTACACCTTC.

On this clone: One junction end disagrees with the germline gene, perhaps due to a read error. This rearrangement joins TRBV7-7 to TRBJ2-5; 13 bases map to TRBD2. This CDR3 region has 21 residues. Looked up from germline, CDR1 is SSHAT and CDR2 is FNYEAQ (reference sequence). The CDR3 DNA sequence: TGTGCTAGCAGCTTAGCCTTTTTCCTGCCGCGGACTAGCGGGGGTATGGAGACCCAGTACTTC. It translates to CASSLAFFLPRTSGGMETQYF.

This rearrangement joins TRBV2 to TRBJ2-5; no reliable D call. Germline V lookup: CDR1 SNHLY, CDR2 FYNNEI. The CDR3 covers 11 residues. The ends were cut back, 7 bases at V and 6 bases at J, with 9 bases in the middle. The CDR3 DNA is TGTGCCAGCACATCCAGTAAGACCCAGTACTTC. It codes for CASTSSKTQYF.

J is TRBJ2-1 and V is TRBV9, with D unresolved. CDR3 size: 15 residues. Germline lookup yields CDR1 SGDLS and CDR2 YYNGEE. V lost 0 bases and J 0 bases, leaving 7 bases between the germline ends. The CDR3 region has the DNA TGTGCCAGCAGCGTAGGTTCTAGCTCCTACAATGAGCAGTTCTTC. This gives the protein CASSVGSSSYNEQFF.

J is TRBJ1-4 and V is TRBV28, with D possibly matching TRBD1 (5 bases). Germline CDR1 reads MDHEN; CDR2 reads SYDVKM. The V gene lost 6 bases and the J gene lost 3 bases, with 14 bases spanning the gap. The CDR3 is 15 residues long. This CDR3 is CASRRDGLSNEKLFF. As DNA, the CDR3 is TGTGCCAGCAGACGGGACGGCCTTTCTAATGAAAAACTGTTTTTT.

The CDR3 DNA is TGCGCCAGCAGTGAAAGGGGCGCCGGTTCCGATACGCAGTATTTT. Protein sequence: CASSERGAGSDTQYF. V is TRBV10-1 and J is TRBJ2-3; D might be TRBD1 (5 bases). The V gene's germline CDR1 is WNHNN and CDR2 SYGVQD (reference sequence). The CDR3 totals 15 residues. Trimming cost V 3 bases and J 6 bases, with 16 bases left between them.

The chain has TRBV15 and TRBJ2-7, with D unclear. Germline assignment: CDR1 LNHNV and CDR2 YYDKDF (reference sequence). This CDR3 region has 14 residues. Trimming took off 5 bases at V and 2 bases at J, with 13 bases between the two ends. Here the CDR3 reads CATSPEGSTYEQYF. DNA of the CDR3: TGTGCCACCAGCCCCGAAGGGTCAACCTACGAGCAGTACTTC.

The rearrangement uses TRBV25-1 and TRBJ1-1; D call uncertain. The CDR3 spans 15 residues. V shed 3 bases and J shed 2 bases, with 13 bases lying between them. Germline V gives CDR1 MGHDK, CDR2 SYGVNS. CDR3 bases: TGTGCCAGCAGTGACGACCCGGAGGTAAACACTGAAGCTTTCTTT. Its protein product is CASSDDPEVNTEAFF.

This clone was seen a single time. The chain recombines TRBV5-4 with TRBJ1-2, with TRBD1 matching 8 bases. CDR3 length equals 15 residues. V was pared by 4 bases and J by 0 bases, with 5 bases of the junction left unmatched. Germline V lookup: CDR1 SGHNT, CDR2 YYREEE (reference sequence). Here the CDR3 DNA reads TGTGCCAGCAGCACCTACAGGGGGGCTAACTATGGCTACACCTTC. Protein sequence: CASSTYRGANYGYTF.

The chain employs TRBV30 and TRBJ2-3, with D possibly being TRBD1 (5 bases). Trimming removed 0 bases at V and 8 bases at J, with 6 bases between. CDR1 and CDR2 (germline): GTSNPN, SVGIG (reference sequence). The CDR3 has 11 residues. DNA for the CDR3: TGTGCCTGGAGTGTAGGGGTTACGCAGTATTTT. This codes for CAWSVGVTQYF.

The chain has TRBV3-1 (or the pseudogene TRBV3-2) and TRBJ1-1; 11 bases align to TRBD1. This CDR3 has 17 residues. Per the germline V gene, CDR1 is LGHDT and CDR2 is YNNKEL (reference sequence). V trimming: 6 bases; J trimming: 4 bases; junction bases outside the gene matches: 13. The CDR3 nucleotides are TGTGCCAGCAGACCCCGGACAGGGGGCTTGCTTACCACTGAAGCTTTCTTT. This sequence encodes CASRPRTGGLLTTEAFF.

The gene calls are TRBV27 and TRBJ2-2; no firm D call. Germline V gives CDR1 MNHEY, CDR2 SMNVEV (reference sequence). CDR3 length: 13 residues. The V gene lost 7 bases and the J gene lost 7 bases, with 13 bases spanning the gap. The CDR3 nucleotides are TGTGCCAGCATGTCCGTTTTGGTCGGGGAGCTGTTTTTT. It encodes CASMSVLVGELFF.

The CDR3 reads CASSDTGGVYEQYF. CDR3 coding DNA: TGTGCCAGCAGCGACACAGGGGGAGTCTACGAGCAGTACTTC. The genes are TRBV7-9 and TRBJ2-7, with 8 bases aligning to TRBD1. The trim removed 5 bases at V and 3 bases at J, leaving 6 bases unmatched. The CDR3 covers 14 residues. Per the germline V gene, CDR1 is SEHNR and CDR2 is FQNEAQ (reference sequence).

The chain recombines TRBV2 with TRBJ1-3; D unresolved. Germline loops: CDR1 SNHLY, CDR2 FYNNEI. V was pared by 1 base and J by 2 bases, with 9 bases between. CDR3 length: 15 residues. For the CDR3, the DNA is TGTGCCAGCAGTGAAGGTGGGGTAGCTGGAAACACCATATATTTT. Amino acids: CASSEGGVAGNTIYF.

V usage is TRBV6-5 and J usage is TRBJ1-4; TRBD1 matches at 8 bases. The CDR3 length is 15 residues. Unmatched junction bases numbered 5, after V lost 2 bases and J lost 6 bases. CDR1 is MNHEY and CDR2 is SVGAGI in the germline V gene. CDR3 protein: CASSYVGTGDEKLFF. The CDR3 DNA sequence: TGTGCCAGCAGTTACGTCGGGACAGGAGATGAAAAACTGTTTTTT.

The chain is built from TRBV3-1 (or the pseudogene TRBV3-2) and TRBJ1-3; TRBD1 might be the D (5 bases). Germline lookup yields CDR1 LGHDT and CDR2 YNNKEL (reference sequence). This CDR3 has 16 amino acids. V lost 4 bases to trimming and J lost 4 bases, with 17 bases between them. The CDR3 sequence is CASSPLGTSKGNTIYF. As DNA, the CDR3 is TGTGCCAGCAGCCCCCTAGGGACCAGCAAGGGAAACACCATATATTTT.

This clone was found a few times. The J gene is TRBJ1-4, the V gene TRBV11-2; the D gene is possibly TRBD1 (5 bases). Trimming took off 4 bases at V and 0 bases at J, with 18 bases between the two ends. In germline, CDR1 is SGHAT, CDR2 FQNNGV. This CDR3 spans 18 amino acids. In DNA form, the CDR3 reads TGTGCCAGCAGCTCACTCTACGCCGGGGCCGCAACTAATGAAAAACTGTTTTTT. Its protein product is CASSSLYAGAATNEKLFF.

The V gene is TRBV9, the J gene TRBJ2-7; TRBD2 agrees at 8 bases. V dropped 4 bases and J dropped 6; count of bases not matched to a gene: 12. The germline CDR1 and CDR2 sequences are SGDLS and YYNGEE. The CDR3 consists of 15 residues. The CDR3 reads CASSPAGREGLEQYF. The CDR3 nucleotides read TGTGCCAGCAGCCCAGCGGGACGGGAGGGTCTCGAGCAGTACTTC.

V usage is TRBV6-5 and J usage is TRBJ1-2; TRBD1 matches 7 bases. CDR3 length: 13 residues. Trimming cost V 8 bases and J 0 bases; bases outside gene matches: 3. CDR1 and CDR2 from the germline V gene are MNHEY and SVGAGI. In nucleotides, the CDR3 is TGTGCCAGCCGGGACAGAGCTAACTATGGCTACACCTTC. Translated, it gives CASRDRANYGYTF.

The rearrangement uses TRBV27 and TRBJ1-5, with TRBD1 identical over 7 bases. Germline CDR1 reads MNHEY; CDR2 reads SMNVEV (reference sequence). V lost 6 bases and J lost 4; bases outside the gene matches: 9. The CDR3 covers 15 residues. CDR3 DNA: TGTGCCAGCAGCCCGAGACAGGGCGCGAATCAGCCCCAGCATTTT. Translation: CASSPRQGANQPQHF.

V is TRBV27 and J is TRBJ2-3; 7 bases fit TRBD2. Germline V gives CDR1 MNHEY, CDR2 SMNVEV (reference sequence). CDR3 length: 16 amino acids. Trimming at V came to 2 bases and at J to 6 bases, leaving 11 bases not matched to a gene. The CDR3: CASSLMAGASGDTQYF. The CDR3 DNA reads TGTGCCAGCAGTTTAATGGCGGGAGCTAGCGGCGATACGCAGTATTTT.